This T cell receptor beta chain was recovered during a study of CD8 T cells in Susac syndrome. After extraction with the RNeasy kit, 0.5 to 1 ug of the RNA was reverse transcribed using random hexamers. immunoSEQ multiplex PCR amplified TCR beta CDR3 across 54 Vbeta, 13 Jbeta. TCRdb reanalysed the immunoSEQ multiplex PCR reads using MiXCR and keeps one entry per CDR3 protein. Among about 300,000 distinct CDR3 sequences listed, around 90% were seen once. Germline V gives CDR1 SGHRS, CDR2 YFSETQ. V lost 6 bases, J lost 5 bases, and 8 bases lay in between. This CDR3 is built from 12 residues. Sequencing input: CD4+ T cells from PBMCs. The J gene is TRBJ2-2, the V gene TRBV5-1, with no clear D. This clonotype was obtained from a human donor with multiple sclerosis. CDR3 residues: CASTPETGELFF. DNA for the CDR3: TGCGCCAGCACACCAGAGACCGGGGAGCTGTTTTTT.